Here is one T cell receptor (beta chain) with its context. The antigen is unknown. TCRdb reprocessed the 5' RACE reads via MiXCR and lists one record per CDR3 protein. The sample consists of hundreds of thousands of distinct CDR3 sequences, 8.6% of them appearing once. This sample was included in a study of identical twins. Findings and limits, study-wide: Fewer insertions marked abundant cord blood beta clonotypes; young adult naive trended weakly, memory not at all. Partial confounding of zero-insertion analyses by invariant MAIT and iNKT cells was possible.

Between the trimmed V and J ends, which lost 1 base and 5 bases, there was a span of 9 bases. Germline lookup yields CDR1 KGHSH and CDR2 LQKENI. The CDR3 has 13 residues. The data were also submitted as part of a second study, on yellow fever vaccine responses in identical twins. From that second work: Reportedly, the T cell response mounted by twins to vaccine seemed partly convergent, partly personalized.

The receptor was derived from a woman aged 18-29 years in good health. The V and J genes are TRBV18 and TRBJ2-7; D ambiguous. Sequencing used PBMCs. In DNA form, the CDR3 reads TGTGCCAGCTCACCACAGGGTTGGCACGAGCAGTACTTC. Its protein is CASSPQGWHEQYF.